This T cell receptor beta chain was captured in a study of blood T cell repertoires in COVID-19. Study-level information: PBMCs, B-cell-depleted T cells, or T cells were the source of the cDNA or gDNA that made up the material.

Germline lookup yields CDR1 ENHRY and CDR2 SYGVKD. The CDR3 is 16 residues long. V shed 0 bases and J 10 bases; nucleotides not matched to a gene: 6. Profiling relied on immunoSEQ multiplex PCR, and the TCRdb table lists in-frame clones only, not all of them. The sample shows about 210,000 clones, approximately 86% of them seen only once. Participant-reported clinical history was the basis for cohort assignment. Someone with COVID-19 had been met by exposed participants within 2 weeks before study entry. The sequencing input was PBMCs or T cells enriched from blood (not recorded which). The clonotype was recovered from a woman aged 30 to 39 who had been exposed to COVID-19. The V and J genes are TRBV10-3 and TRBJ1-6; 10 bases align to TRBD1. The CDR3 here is CAISESTGTGVSPLHF. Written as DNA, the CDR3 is TGTGCCATCAGTGAGTCGACCGGGACAGGGGTATCACCCCTCCACTTT.